This TCR beta chain was sequenced for a study of early T cells in non-severe SARS-CoV-2 infection. TCRdb re-called the 5' RACE reads with MiXCR, one entry per CDR3 protein. Of over 50,000 distinct CDR3 sequences in the sample, 10% to 14% were seen once. The CDR3 covers 16 residues. CDR1 is MGHRA and CDR2 is YSYEKL in the germline V gene. V lost 2 bases to trimming and J lost 9 bases; unmatched junction nucleotides: 11. The receptor was derived from an adult who was a healthcare worker with PCR-confirmed SARS-CoV-2 infection or an uninfected control (not recorded which). The chain employs TRBV4-1 and TRBJ2-3, with 10 bases identical to TRBD1. The sequenced material came from whole blood. The CDR3 region is CASSQPRQGAGWTQYF. The CDR3 nucleotides are TGCGCCAGCAGCCAACCGAGACAGGGGGCGGGTTGGACGCAGTATTTT.